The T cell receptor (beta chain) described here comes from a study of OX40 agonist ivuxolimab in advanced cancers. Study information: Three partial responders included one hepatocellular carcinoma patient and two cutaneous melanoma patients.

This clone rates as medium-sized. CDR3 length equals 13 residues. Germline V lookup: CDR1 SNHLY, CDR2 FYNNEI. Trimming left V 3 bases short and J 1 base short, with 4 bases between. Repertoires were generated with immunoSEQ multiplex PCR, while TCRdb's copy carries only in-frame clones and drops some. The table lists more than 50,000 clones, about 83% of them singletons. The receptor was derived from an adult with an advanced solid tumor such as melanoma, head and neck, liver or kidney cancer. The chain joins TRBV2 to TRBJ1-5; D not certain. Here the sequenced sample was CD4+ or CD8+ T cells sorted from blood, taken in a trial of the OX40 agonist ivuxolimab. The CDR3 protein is CASSEESNQPQHF. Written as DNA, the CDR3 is TGTGCCAGCAGTGAGGAGAGCAATCAGCCCCAGCATTTT. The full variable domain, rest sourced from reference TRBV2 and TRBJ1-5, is EPEVTQTPSHQVTQMGQEVILRCVPISNHLYFYWYRQILGQKVEFLVSFYNNEISEKSEIFDDQFSVERPDGSNFTLKIRSTKLEDSAMYFCASSEESNQPQHFGDGTRLSIL.